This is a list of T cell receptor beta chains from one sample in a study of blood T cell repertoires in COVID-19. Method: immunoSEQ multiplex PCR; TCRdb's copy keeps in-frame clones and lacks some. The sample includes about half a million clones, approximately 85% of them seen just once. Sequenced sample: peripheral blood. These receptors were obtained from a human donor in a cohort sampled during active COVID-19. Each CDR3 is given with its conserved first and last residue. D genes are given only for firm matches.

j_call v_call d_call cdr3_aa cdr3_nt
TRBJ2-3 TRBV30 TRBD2 CAWNRGRDTDTQYF TGTGCCTGGAATCGCGGGAGGGACACAGATACGCAGTATTTT
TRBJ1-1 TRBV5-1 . CASTSGGENTEAFF TGCGCCAGCACATCCGGAGGGGAGAACACTGAAGCTTTCTTT
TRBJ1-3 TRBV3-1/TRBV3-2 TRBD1 CASTLGGTGGNTIYF TGTGCCAGCACCCTAGGGGGGACAGGGGGAAACACCATATATTTT
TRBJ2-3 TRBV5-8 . CASSGALKSTDTQYF TGTGCCAGCAGTGGAGCTTTGAAAAGCACAGATACGCAGTATTTT
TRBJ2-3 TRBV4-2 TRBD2 CASSQVPAGSTDTQYF TGTGCCAGCAGCCAAGTACCAGCGGGGAGCACAGATACGCAGTATTTT
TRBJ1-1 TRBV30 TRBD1 CAWSAPRTGRNTEAFF TGTGCCTGGAGTGCCCCCCGGACAGGGCGAAACACTGAAGCTTTCTTT
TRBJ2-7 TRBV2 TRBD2 CASSEGLAVHEQYF TGTGCCAGCAGTGAAGGACTAGCGGTCCACGAGCAGTACTTC
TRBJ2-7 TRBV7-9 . CASSLETPREQYF TGTGCCAGCAGCTTGGAGACTCCGCGCGAGCAGTACTTC
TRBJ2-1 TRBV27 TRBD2 CASSPDRLAGIEQFF TGTGCCAGCAGCCCCGACCGTTTAGCGGGGATTGAGCAGTTCTTC
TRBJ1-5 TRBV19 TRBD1 CASSITGDRQPQHF TGTGCCAGTAGTATCACAGGGGATAGACAGCCCCAGCATTTT
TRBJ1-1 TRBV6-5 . CASSSPKASGAFF TGTGCCAGCAGTTCCCCGAAAGCAAGTGGAGCTTTCTTT
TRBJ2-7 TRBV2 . CASSFVPTVGQYF TGTGCCAGTTCCTTTGTCCCCACGGTCGGGCAGTACTTC